One sample yielded the 24 T cell receptor beta chains listed below, sequenced in a study of blood T cell repertoires in COVID-19. Clones were read by immunoSEQ multiplex PCR, and TCRdb kept only the in-frame ones, dropping some. Among some 130,000 clones listed, more than 75% were seen once. The specimen sequenced was peripheral blood. The receptors shown here come from a woman aged 50 to 65 who had recovered from COVID-19.

V and J are TRBV7-3 and TRBJ2-2; D ambiguous. This CDR3 contains 14 residues. Deletions cut 1 base from V and 4 bases from J, with 7 bases between. Germline CDR1 is SGHTA and CDR2 is FQGTGA. The CDR3 loop is CASSLSSSTGELFF. In nucleotides, the CDR3 is TGTGCCAGCAGCTTAAGTAGTTCCACCGGGGAGCTGTTTTTT.

The chain couples TRBV4-2 to TRBJ2-3; weak D call: TRBD2 (5 bases). The CDR3 sequence is 16 residues long. V lost 0 bases to trimming and J lost 6 bases, with 16 bases between them. The germline V gene has CDR1 LGHNA and CDR2 YNFKEQ. CDR3 nucleotide sequence: TGTGCCAGCAGCCAAGATCCTACCGGAGGTGGGGATACGCAGTATTTT. Amino acids: CASSQDPTGGGDTQYF.

V usage is TRBV27 and J usage is TRBJ1-5; 7 nucleotides align to TRBD1. The germline CDR1 and CDR2 sequences are MNHEY and SMNVEV (reference sequence). The V and J ends lost 4 bases and 4 bases, in that order; junction bases with no gene match: 7. This CDR3 has 15 amino acids. CDR3 residues: CASSSGGIRNQPQHF. The CDR3 nucleotides read TGTGCCAGCAGTTCAGGGGGGATCAGGAATCAGCCCCAGCATTTT.

This rearrangement joins TRBV2 to TRBJ2-1, with D uncertain. CDR1 is SNHLY and CDR2 is FYNNEI in the germline V gene. V lost 4 bases to trimming and J lost 9 bases, with 7 bases between them. The CDR3 sequence is 11 residues long. CDR3 amino acids: CASSVETEQFF. CDR3 DNA: TGTGCCAGCAGTGTGGAGACTGAGCAGTTCTTC.

This chain joins TRBV28 and TRBJ1-1; the D gene is possibly TRBD1 (5 bases). The V and J ends lost 7 bases and 3 bases respectively, with 15 bases between them. Germline CDR1 MDHEN, CDR2 SYDVKM. The CDR3 contains 14 residues. The CDR3 DNA reads as TGTGCCAGCACCTATCCCAGGGCGGACACTGAAGCTTTCTTT. It encodes CASTYPRADTEAFF.

The chain has TRBV5-5 and TRBJ1-6; no clear D gene. The CDR3 is 16 amino acids. V was cut by 0 bases and J by 10 bases, with 17 bases left in between. CDR1 and CDR2 (germline): SGHKS, YYEKEE (reference sequence). The CDR3 spells CASSLVQPGSFSPLHF. CDR3 sequence (DNA): TGTGCCAGCAGCTTGGTACAGCCTGGTTCCTTCTCACCCCTCCACTTT.

This clone showed up just once. The CDR3 reads CASSIVRGSDEQYF. As DNA, the CDR3 is TGTGCCAGTAGTATAGTGCGCGGGAGTGACGAGCAGTACTTC. J is TRBJ2-7 and V is TRBV19, with 7 bases fitting TRBD2. The CDR3 loop spans 14 amino acids. Germline CDR1 reads LNHDA; CDR2 reads SQIVND (reference sequence). The J segment lost 5 bases and the V segment lost 1 base, leaving 5 bases of the junction unmatched.

This clone was picked up many times. The V gene is TRBV11-2, the J gene TRBJ1-1; maybe TRBD1 (5 bases). V was trimmed by 7 bases and J by 0 bases, leaving 21 bases between them. The CDR3 extends over 17 amino acids. Germline-derived CDR1 and CDR2 are SGHAT and FQNNGV. CDR3 sequence: CASTDLLFRTMNTEAFF. The CDR3 region has the DNA TGTGCCAGCACCGACCTCCTGTTCAGGACAATGAACACTGAAGCTTTCTTT. Looking up the rest from reference TRBV11-2 and TRBJ1-1 gives the full variable domain: EAGVAQSPRYKIIEKRQSVAFWCNPISGHATLYWYQQILGQGPKLLIQFQNNGVVDDSQLPKDRFSAERLKGVDSTLKIQPAKLEDSAVYLCASTDLLFRTMNTEAFFGQGTRLTVV.

This chain uses TRBV14 with TRBJ1-1, with a tentative D call TRBD1 (6 bases). The CDR3 consists of 16 residues. Trimming shortened V by 4 bases and J by 0 bases, and 15 bases separated the two germline ends. The germline V gene encodes CDR1 SGHDN and CDR2 FVKESK. In nucleotides, the CDR3 is TGTGCCAGCAGCCGCTTCGGGGGGCGCCTGAACACTGAAGCTTTCTTT. Protein sequence: CASSRFGGRLNTEAFF.

This clone appeared once. V is TRBV11-1 and J is TRBJ2-7; the D gene is possibly TRBD1 (6 bases). V lost 3 bases to trimming and J lost 3 bases, with 9 bases between them. The V gene's germline CDR1 is SGHAT and CDR2 FQDESV (reference sequence). This CDR3 has 13 residues. CDR3 sequence (DNA): TGTGCCAGCAGCTTCGACAGGTTCTACGAGCAGTACTTC. It translates to CASSFDRFYEQYF.

This clone was found once. The V gene is TRBV2, the J gene TRBJ2-3; 14 bases are shared with TRBD2. The V segment lost 8 bases and the J segment 10 bases; nucleotides outside the gene matches: 14. Germline CDR1 reads SNHLY; CDR2 reads FYNNEI. The CDR3 consists of 16 residues. The CDR3 DNA sequence: TGTGCCAGCTCCCCCGGGACTAGCGGGGGTCAAACGGCGCAGTATTTT. This codes for CASSPGTSGGQTAQYF.

This clone was picked up a small number of times. This chain connects TRBV5-6 to TRBJ2-3; 8 bases agree with TRBD1. This CDR3 has 16 residues. The ends lost 2 bases at V and 4 bases at J; junction bases unmatched: 9. Per germline, CDR1 SGHDT and CDR2 YYEEEE. CDR3 DNA: TGTGCCAGCAGCTTCCGGACAGGGATGTCGGCAGATACGCAGTATTTT. It specifies CASSFRTGMSADTQYF.

J is TRBJ1-5 and V is TRBV4-1, with 7 bases lining up with TRBD1. With 5 bases clipped from V and 1 base from J, the junction kept 8 bases outside the gene matches. This CDR3 is built from 16 residues. Per germline, CDR1 MGHRA and CDR2 YSYEKL. Here the CDR3 DNA reads TGCGCCAGCAGCACCCGACAGGGCGGAAGCAATCAGCCCCAGCATTTT. Its protein is CASSTRQGGSNQPQHF.

The J gene is TRBJ2-3, the V gene TRBV5-1, with 9 bases lining up with TRBD1. V was clipped by 4 bases and J by 7 bases; unmatched bases: 13. Looked up from germline, CDR1 is SGHRS and CDR2 is YFSETQ. The length of the CDR3 is 16 residues. The CDR3 region has the DNA TGCGCCAGCAGCCGGACGGGACAGGGTGGTTCGTATACGCAGTATTTT. Its translation is CASSRTGQGGSYTQYF.

This sequence joins TRBV2 and TRBJ2-1; 9 bases are a match to TRBD2. The germline CDR1 and CDR2 sequences are SNHLY and FYNNEI. The CDR3 is 16 residues long. V lost 6 bases and J lost 2; bases outside the gene matches: 8. The CDR3 sequence is CASRRRAGGTYNEQFF. The CDR3 nucleotides read TGTGCCAGCAGACGCCGAGCGGGGGGCACCTACAATGAGCAGTTCTTC.

The V call is TRBV6-5, the J call TRBJ2-3, with 9 bases that match TRBD2. From germline, CDR1 is MNHEY and CDR2 SVGAGI. The CDR3 spans 15 residues. The V segment lost 5 bases and the J segment 0 bases; nucleotides outside the gene matches: 3. The CDR3 sequence is CASSPTSGSTDTQYF. The CDR3 DNA follows: TGTGCCAGCAGTCCGACTAGCGGTAGCACAGATACGCAGTATTTT.

The chain links TRBV19 to TRBJ2-1; 7 nucleotides align to TRBD2. The CDR3 is 14 amino acids. Germline loops: CDR1 LNHDA, CDR2 SQIVND (reference sequence). The V gene end was trimmed by 9 bases and the J gene end by 5 bases; junction bases not matched to a gene: 10. The CDR3 spells CASRSGGGNNEQFF. CDR3 coding DNA: TGTGCCAGCCGCTCGGGGGGTGGAAACAATGAGCAGTTCTTC.

Concerning this clone: With a much larger clone just one base away, this may be a read error. The rearrangement joins TRBV5-1 to TRBJ2-5; tentative D call: TRBD2 (5 bases). The V end was cut by 0 bases, the J end by 0 bases, with 6 bases between. The CDR3 extends over 14 amino acids. Germline CDR1 reads SGHRS; CDR2 reads YFSETQ. CDR3 loop: CASSLVDYQETQYF. The CDR3 DNA reads as TGCGCCAGCAGCTTGGTGGACTACCAAGAGACCCAGTACTTC.

The CDR3 region is CASSQDKIAAHTQYF. CDR3 bases: TGTGCCAGCAGCCAAGATAAGATAGCGGCTCATACGCAGTATTTT. The genes are TRBV3-1 (or the pseudogene TRBV3-2) and TRBJ2-3; D is possibly TRBD2 (6 bases). Trimming pared 0 bases from V and 7 bases from J, leaving 14 bases between. The CDR3 runs to 15 residues. The germline gives CDR1 LGHDT, CDR2 YNNKEL (reference sequence).

This rearrangement joins TRBV5-4 to TRBJ1-2; D might be TRBD1 (6 bases). Germline assignment: CDR1 SGHNT and CDR2 YYREEE (reference sequence). V lost 2 bases, J lost 8 bases, and 13 bases lay in between. This CDR3 region has 13 residues. The CDR3 sequence is CASSFGGAEGYTF. As DNA, the CDR3 is TGTGCCAGCAGCTTTGGGGGGGCAGAGGGCTACACCTTC.

The rearrangement joins TRBV7-2 to TRBJ1-2, with 7 bases that match TRBD1. The germline V gene has CDR1 SGHTA and CDR2 FQGNSA. This CDR3 spans 14 amino acids. The ends lost 1 base at V and 5 bases at J; junction bases unmatched: 4. CDR3 coding DNA: TGTGCCAGCAGCTTAGACAGGGGACGGTATGGCTACACCTTC. Protein sequence: CASSLDRGRYGYTF.

The chain links TRBV7-3 to TRBJ2-7; tentatively, D is TRBD2 (5 bases). The CDR3 sequence is 15 residues long. The ends were cut back, 0 bases at V and 3 bases at J, with 12 bases in the middle. CDR1 is SGHTA and CDR2 is FQGTGA in the germline V gene. The CDR3 nucleotides read TGTGCCAGCAGCTTAACGCCTAGCTACATCTACGAGCAGTACTTC. Encoded protein: CASSLTPSYIYEQYF.

This sequence joins TRBV11-3 and TRBJ1-1; D might be TRBD1 (5 bases). V shed 1 base and J shed 5 bases, with 8 bases lying between them. Germline-derived CDR1 and CDR2 are SGHNT and YENEEA. This CDR3 spans 13 amino acids. DNA of the CDR3: TGTGCCAGCAGCTTAGGACAGACAACTGAAGCTTTCTTT. Its translation: CASSLGQTTEAFF.

This chain connects TRBV6-6 to TRBJ1-5; D is possibly TRBD1 (6 bases). The V gene's germline CDR1 is MNHNY and CDR2 SVGAGI (reference sequence). This CDR3 spans 14 amino acids. V lost 6 bases and J lost 7, with 16 bases in between. CDR3 in amino acids: CASSSGTLRQPQHF. The CDR3, as DNA: TGTGCCAGCAGCTCCGGGACACTCAGGCAGCCCCAGCATTTT.